This T cell receptor beta chain was observed in a study of early T cells in non-severe SARS-CoV-2 infection. As for the study in general: The chains were unpaired, and the sequenced material was bulk RNA from unsorted whole blood.

Overall study findings and caveats: Anti-spike CD8 responses were favored in VDJdb matching, and private and CD4 specificities were missed.

This clonotype was counted at least ten times. Its cognate antigen is unknown. Individual cDNA molecules received unique molecular identifiers during library preparation. TCRdb re-called the 5' RACE reads through MiXCR, storing one row per CDR3 protein. This sample has some 26,000 distinct CDR3 sequences; roughly 4.4% occur once, and the top ten carry roughly 10%. The sequenced sample consisted of whole blood. The sequence was obtained from an adult who was a healthcare worker with PCR-confirmed SARS-CoV-2 infection or an uninfected control (not recorded which).

The CDR3 region has the DNA TGTGCCAGCAGACCCCCCGTCGGGGAGCTGTTTTTT. Protein product: CASRPPVGELFF. This chain links TRBV27 with TRBJ2-2; D remains ambiguous. Germline V gives CDR1 MNHEY, CDR2 SMNVEV (reference sequence). CDR3 size: 12 residues. Trimming took off 6 bases at V and 7 bases at J, with 9 bases between the two ends.